A selection of T cell receptor beta chains follows, all from one sample in a study of blood T cell repertoires in COVID-19. Sequencing used immunoSEQ multiplex PCR; TCRdb keeps in-frame clones, though not all of them. The table has approximately 500,000 clones, roughly nine tenths seen once; the top ten hold approximately 0.9%. Sample: peripheral blood. Receptors originate from a man aged 18 to 29 with COVID-19, enrolled during active disease. Both conserved end residues are part of each CDR3. Each record gives: clone size, J gene, V gene, D gene, CDR3 DNA, CDR3 protein. D genes are given only for firm matches. Clone size is not always given. Where it is, it says once, few, many or a class for expanded clones.

>-|TRBJ2-7|TRBV19|-
TGTGCCAGTAGTATGGACAGTCCCTCCTACGAGCAGTACTTC
CASSMDSPSYEQYF
>-|TRBJ2-7|TRBV7-9|TRBD1
TGTGCCAGCAGCAAGGACAGGAACCCCTCCTACGAGCAGTACTTC
CASSKDRNPSYEQYF
>-|TRBJ1-2|TRBV7-9|-
TGTGCCAGCAGCTTAAGGTCCGCAGGAGGCTATGGCTACACCTTC
CASSLRSAGGYGYTF
>-|TRBJ2-5|TRBV19|-
TGTGCCAGTAGTAGAGCCAATCAGGGGGGAGAGACCCAGTACTTC
CASSRANQGGETQYF
>-|TRBJ2-2|TRBV3-1/TRBV3-2|-
TGTGCCAGCAGCCAAGTTTCGGGTTCGAACACCGGGGAGCTGTTTTTT
CASSQVSGSNTGELFF
>-|TRBJ2-3|TRBV3-1/TRBV3-2|TRBD2
TGTGCCGGGGGGTTTAGCGGGACAGATACGCAGTATTTT
CAGGFSGTDTQYF
>-|TRBJ2-3|TRBV10-3|TRBD2
TGTGCCATCAGCCTAGGGACTAGCGGGGTTGATACGCAGTATTTT
CAISLGTSGVDTQYF
>-|TRBJ2-7|TRBV29-1|-
TGCAGCGTTGGAGGGCACGAGCAGTACTTC
CSVGGHEQYF
>once|TRBJ2-7|TRBV19|TRBD1
TGTGCCAGTAGTCTGGGACAGGGTAGCTACGAGCAGTACTTC
CASSLGQGSYEQYF
>-|TRBJ1-1|TRBV5-6|-
TGTGCCAGCAGCTTAACAGGTGAAGCTTTCTTT
CASSLTGEAFF
>-|TRBJ1-2|TRBV29-1|-
TGCAGCGTTGAAGTTCTCGAACACCCGTATGGCTACACCTTC
CSVEVLEHPYGYTF
>-|TRBJ1-6|TRBV18|-
TGTGCCAGCTCACCAACCCAGGGTAGTGATTCACCCCTCCACTTT
CASSPTQGSDSPLHF
>-|TRBJ2-5|TRBV18|-
TGTGCCAGCTCACGGGGGGGCGAGGAGACCCAGTACTTC
CASSRGGEETQYF
>once|TRBJ2-7|TRBV4-2|TRBD2
TGTGCCAGCGGGGCGGGAGGGCCCTACGAGCAGTACTTC
CASGAGGPYEQYF
>once|TRBJ2-6|TRBV7-9|-
TGTGCCAGCAGTGCGCCTGGGGCCAACGTCCTGACTTTC
CASSAPGANVLTF
>-|TRBJ2-3|TRBV19|-
TGTGCCAGTAGTATCTCAGGGGCGCCAGATACGCAGTATTTT
CASSISGAPDTQYF
>-|TRBJ2-2|TRBV12-3/TRBV12-4|-
TGTGCCACCCGACGGGGAAACACCGGGGAGCTGTTTTTT
CATRRGNTGELFF
>-|TRBJ2-3|TRBV20-1|TRBD2
TGCAGTGCTAGTCTGGGACTACTTAAAGATACGCAGTATTTT
CSASLGLLKDTQYF
>-|TRBJ2-1|TRBV30|-
TGTGCCTGGATGGGCCTATCCCACAATGAGCAGTTCTTC
CAWMGLSHNEQFF
>-|TRBJ1-2|TRBV3-1/TRBV3-2|TRBD1
TGTGCCAGCAGCCAAGGTTCGAGACAGGGGATAAACTATGGCTACACCTTC
CASSQGSRQGINYGYTF
>-|TRBJ2-7|TRBV7-8|TRBD1
TGTGCCAGCAGCCCGGGACAGGGGGCGCTATACGAGCAGTACTTC
CASSPGQGALYEQYF
>-|TRBJ1-1|TRBV6-5|TRBD1
TGTGCCAGCAGTTACTCGGGACAGATGAACACTGAAGCTTTCTTT
CASSYSGQMNTEAFF
>-|TRBJ1-1|TRBV9|-
TGTGCCAGCAGCATGGGAGGGGGCACTGAAGCTTTCTTT
CASSMGGGTEAFF
>-|TRBJ1-1|TRBV5-1|TRBD1
TGCGCCAGCAGCTTGGAAGGGACAGTCATGAACACTGAAGCTTTCTTT
CASSLEGTVMNTEAFF
>-|TRBJ1-3|TRBV28|TRBD1
TGTGCCAGCAGTTCACAGGGGGCCGCTGGAAACACCATATATTTT
CASSSQGAAGNTIYF
>-|TRBJ1-2|TRBV6-5|TRBD1
TGTGCCAGCAGTTACTCAGGCAGGGGGCCGGATGGCTACACCTTC
CASSYSGRGPDGYTF
>few|TRBJ1-2|TRBV28|-
TGTGCCAGCAGCTTCGCCAGGGCTGGCTACACCTTC
CASSFARAGYTF
>-|TRBJ1-2|TRBV30|-
TGTGCCTGGAGTGATTCCGGTGGCTATGGCTACACCTTC
CAWSDSGGYGYTF
>-|TRBJ2-7|TRBV5-1|TRBD1
TGCGCCAGCAGCTCTACAGGGGGCGCCGGGCAGTACTTC
CASSSTGGAGQYF
>few|TRBJ1-4|TRBV6-6|-
TGTGCCAGCAGGACGACAGGTGTAGGGGAAAAACTGTTTTTT
CASRTTGVGEKLFF
>once|TRBJ1-1|TRBV11-3|TRBD1
TGTGCCAGCAGCGGGACAGCCTACACTGAAGCTTTCTTT
CASSGTAYTEAFF
>-|TRBJ2-7|TRBV6-2/TRBV6-3|-
TGTGCCAGCAGTTACTCGAGGCGTGGGAGCTCCTACGAGCAGTACTTC
CASSYSRRGSSYEQYF
>-|TRBJ2-5|TRBV4-1|TRBD2
TGCGCCAGCAGCCAAGAGGAGCGGGGCCGGTACCAAGAGACCCAGTACTTC
CASSQEERGRYQETQYF
>few|TRBJ2-7|TRBV2|-
TGTGCCAGCAGTGAAACTATTCTTGCCTACGAGCAGTACTTC
CASSETILAYEQYF
>-|TRBJ1-4|TRBV5-4|TRBD1
TGTGCCAGCAGCTCGACAGGGGGCCCTGAAAAACTGTTTTTT
CASSSTGGPEKLFF
>-|TRBJ2-7|TRBV30|-
TGTGCCTGGAGTCCAACCGGGGACGAGCAGTACTTC
CAWSPTGDEQYF
>-|TRBJ2-5|TRBV7-6|TRBD1
TGTGCCAGCAGCCGAGGACAGGGGGCAGGAGAGACCCAGTACTTC
CASSRGQGAGETQYF
>-|TRBJ2-7|TRBV2|-
TGTGCCAGCAGTGAAGTATCAGGGCCTCCCTACGAGCAGTACTTC
CASSEVSGPPYEQYF
>-|TRBJ1-1|TRBV2|TRBD1
TGTGCCAGCGGCCTCGGGACAGGGGAGACTGAAGCTTTCTTT
CASGLGTGETEAFF
>-|TRBJ2-3|TRBV5-4|-
TGTGCCAGCAGCTTGGTCGGGACTTTCACAGATACGCAGTATTTT
CASSLVGTFTDTQYF
>-|TRBJ1-1|TRBV7-3|-
TGTGCCAGCAGCTTTGAGAGGAACACTGAAGCTTTCTTT
CASSFERNTEAFF
>-|TRBJ2-1|TRBV5-1|TRBD2
TGCGCCAGCAGCTTGGAGACTAGCGGGGGCCACAATGAGCAGTTCTTC
CASSLETSGGHNEQFF
>-|TRBJ2-5|TRBV6-5|TRBD1
TGTGCCAGCAGTTACTCCGGACAGGGGAAAGAGACCCAGTACTTC
CASSYSGQGKETQYF
>-|TRBJ2-1|TRBV5-4|TRBD1
TGTGCCAGCAGACGGGACAGGGGGAGGGGCAATGAGCAGTTCTTC
CASRRDRGRGNEQFF
>-|TRBJ2-2|TRBV30|-
TGTGCCTGGAGTTTTACTCGATCTTCGGGACATACGAACACCGGGGAGCTGTTTTTT
CAWSFTRSSGHTNTGELFF
>-|TRBJ1-3|TRBV6-6|-
TGTGCCAGCAGTCCGGGGTTCTCTGGAAACACCATATATTTT
CASSPGFSGNTIYF